This TCR beta chain was identified in a study of blood T cell repertoires in COVID-19. The overall study: Donors in the United States, Italy and Spain gave samples during acute or convalescent COVID-19.

Original handling: How many nucleated cells were present was estimated from reference gene primer amplification. The assay was immunoSEQ multiplex PCR, and TCRdb's table has in-frame clones only and misses some. That table supplies the V and J calls and clone size; D and trimming were determined from the DNA. The table has around 200,000 clones, 70% to 80% seen once. Germline CDR1 SGHAT, CDR2 FQNNGV. V was clipped by 4 bases and J by 6 bases; unmatched bases: 11. The CDR3 is 16 residues long. Material for sequencing was peripheral blood. The chain joins TRBV11-2 to TRBJ2-3; 9 nucleotides align to TRBD2. This receptor was identified in a man aged 50 to 60 who had recovered from COVID-19. Written as DNA, the CDR3 is TGTGCCAGCAGCTCACTAATAGCGGGAGTATCGGATACGCAGTATTTT. It specifies CASSSLIAGVSDTQYF.